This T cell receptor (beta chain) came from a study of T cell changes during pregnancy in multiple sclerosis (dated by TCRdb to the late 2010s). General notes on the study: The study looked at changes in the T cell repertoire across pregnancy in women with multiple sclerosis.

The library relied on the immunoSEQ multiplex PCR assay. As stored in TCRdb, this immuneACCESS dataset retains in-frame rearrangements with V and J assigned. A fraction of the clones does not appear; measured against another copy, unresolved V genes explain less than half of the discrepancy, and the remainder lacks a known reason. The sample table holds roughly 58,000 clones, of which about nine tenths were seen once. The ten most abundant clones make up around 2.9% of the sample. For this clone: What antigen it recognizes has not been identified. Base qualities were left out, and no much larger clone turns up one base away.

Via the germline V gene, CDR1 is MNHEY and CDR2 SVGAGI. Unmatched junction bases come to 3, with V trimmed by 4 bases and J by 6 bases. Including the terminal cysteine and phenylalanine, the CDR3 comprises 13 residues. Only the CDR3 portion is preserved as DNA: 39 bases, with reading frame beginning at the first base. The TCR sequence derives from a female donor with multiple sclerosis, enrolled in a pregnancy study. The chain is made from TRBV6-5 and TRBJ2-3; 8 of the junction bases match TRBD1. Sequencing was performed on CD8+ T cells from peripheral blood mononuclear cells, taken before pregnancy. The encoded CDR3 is CASSLTGADTQYF. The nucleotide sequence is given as TGTGCCAGCAGTTTGACAGGGGCGGATACGCAGTATTTT.